Listed below are T cell receptor beta chains from one sample, sequenced in a study of T cell repertoires in cytomegalovirus infection. Their antigen targets remain unknown. TCRdb processed the reads anew with MiXCR; each CDR3 protein has one entry. This sample has approximately 590,000 distinct CDR3 sequences, with about 39% found just once. The specimen comprised cultured PBMCs, sampled from culture after CMV antigen stimulation. These receptors all come from a human donor in good health (CMV status not recorded). Some clones in this sample may be carry-over from other donors' samples. The CDR3 runs from the conserved cysteine through the conserved F or W. The D gene is left open where the match is weak. Size is stated for part of the rows, as once, few or many counts, or as a class when the clone is expanded.

>NA|TRBJ1-1|NA|TRBV6-2/TRBV6-3
CASRPPVSGNTEAFF
TGTGCCAGCAGGCCTCCAGTGAGCGGAAACACTGAAGCTTTCTTT
>NA|TRBJ2-3|NA|TRBV11-2
CASSPRGGASDTQYF
TGTGCCAGCAGCCCCCGAGGGGGGGCCTCAGATACGCAGTATTTT
>few|TRBJ2-7|TRBD1|TRBV7-2
CASSPEVFGTAYEQYF
TGTGCCAGCAGCCCAGAAGTCTTCGGGACAGCCTACGAGCAGTACTTC
>NA|TRBJ2-1|TRBD2|TRBV7-9
CASSASGGTATKVYNEQFF
TGTGCCAGCAGCGCTAGCGGGGGGACCGCCACAAAAGTTTACAATGAGCAGTTCTTC
>NA|TRBJ1-2|NA|TRBV25-1
CASSESERNGYTF
TGTGCCAGCAGTGAATCTGAAAGAAATGGCTACACCTTC
>NA|TRBJ2-3|TRBD2|TRBV7-2
CASGRAGGTDTQYF
TGTGCCAGCGGTCGGGCGGGAGGCACAGATACGCAGTATTTT
>NA|TRBJ2-7|NA|TRBV20-1
CSAALVGETYEQYF
TGCAGTGCTGCCCTGGTGGGGGAAACCTACGAGCAGTACTTC
>NA|TRBJ1-2|NA|TRBV7-8
CASSVILSSPEVGYTF
TGTGCCAGCAGCGTGATACTCTCGTCCCCTGAAGTTGGCTACACCTTC
>NA|TRBJ2-2|NA|TRBV11-2
CASTLYSGELFF
TGTGCCAGCACCCTCTATAGCGGGGAGCTGTTTTTT
>NA|TRBJ2-1|TRBD1|TRBV19
CASRKTGTGDYNEQFF
TGTGCCAGCCGGAAAACCGGGACAGGGGACTACAATGAGCAGTTCTTC
>few|TRBJ2-3|NA|TRBV7-2
CASSGGARALYF
TGTGCCAGCAGCGGGGGGGCCAGGGCGCTGTATTTT
>few|TRBJ2-7|TRBD1|TRBV10-3
CAISEWRTGAHEQYF
TGTGCCATCAGTGAGTGGAGGACAGGGGCCCACGAGCAGTACTTC
>NA|TRBJ1-2|NA|TRBV5-1
CASSEGTGIEDYGYTF
TGCGCCAGCAGCGAGGGTACCGGGATAGAAGACTATGGCTACACCTTC
>NA|TRBJ2-1|TRBD2|TRBV6-2/TRBV6-3
CASSYSLEPEGGSSYNEQFF
TGTGCCAGCAGTTACTCGCTCGAGCCGGAGGGCGGGAGCTCCTACAATGAGCAGTTCTTC
>NA|TRBJ2-5|TRBD2|TRBV19
CASSIVSGGAGETQYF
TGTGCCAGTAGTATAGTAAGCGGGGGGGCCGGGGAGACCCAGTACTTC
>NA|TRBJ2-1|NA|TRBV12-3/TRBV12-4
CASTSPGSSYNEQFF
TGTGCCAGCACTTCACCGGGGAGCTCCTACAATGAGCAGTTCTTC
>many|TRBJ1-5|TRBD1|TRBV7-2
CASSSQGAGQPQHF
TGTGCCAGCAGTTCACAGGGGGCAGGGCAGCCCCAGCATTTT
>NA|TRBJ2-7|NA|TRBV11-3
CASSLMGGEQYF
TGTGCCAGCAGCTTAATGGGGGGCGAGCAGTACTTC
>NA|TRBJ2-7|NA|TRBV7-2
CASSSLGLRYEQYF
TGTGCCAGCAGCTCACTAGGTCTCCGCTACGAGCAGTACTTC
>few|TRBJ2-7|NA|TRBV7-2
CASSPVGQGREQYF
TGTGCCAGCAGCCCCGTCGGGCAGGGGAGGGAGCAGTACTTC
>NA|TRBJ2-1|NA|TRBV20-1
CNARGGGGNNEQFF
TGCAATGCTAGAGGGGGGGGGGGCAACAATGAGCAGTTCTTC
>few|TRBJ2-7|NA|TRBV11-2
CASSLDRRGGSYEQYF
TGTGCCAGCAGCTTAGACCGCCGGGGAGGCTCCTACGAGCAGTACTTC
>few|TRBJ1-5|NA|TRBV19
CASSIDRGDPHF
TGTGCCAGTAGTATAGATCGGGGCGACCCACATTTT
>NA|TRBJ1-1|NA|TRBV6-2/TRBV6-3
CASGAAPTTMNTEAFF
TGTGCCAGCGGGGCCGCTCCCACAACAATGAACACTGAAGCTTTCTTT
>NA|TRBJ1-1|NA|TRBV10-3
CAISRDGQNTEAFF
TGTGCCATCAGCCGGGACGGACAGAACACTGAAGCTTTCTTT
>few|TRBJ1-6|TRBD1|TRBV27
CASSFEGAQGSPLHF
TGTGCCAGCAGTTTTGAGGGGGCCCAGGGTTCACCCCTCCACTTT